Presented here are 7 T cell receptor beta chains from one specimen sequenced in a study of glioma-infiltrating T cells. TCR alpha and beta CDR3 regions were amplified from RNA using iRepertoire nested multiplex PCR. TCRdb ran MiXCR on the multiplex PCR reads and lists one entry per CDR3 protein. The sample has fewer than 500,000 distinct CDR3 sequences, approximately 42% seen once. Input material: glioma tissue, nonneoplastic brain tissue, or PBMCs (not recorded which). The receptors stem from a human donor with low-grade glioma or glioblastoma, undergoing nonglioma brain surgery, or in good health (not recorded which).

As to this clonotype: It may be a read error: a sequence one base away is much more abundant. The chain is built from TRBV28 and TRBJ1-5; D ambiguous. Trimming removed 8 bases at V and 3 bases at J, with 20 bases between. CDR1 MDHEN and CDR2 SYDVKM come from the germline V gene. The CDR3 covers 16 residues. The CDR3 sequence is CASRPRPLGINQPQHF. Here the CDR3 DNA reads TGTGCCAGCCGTCCCCGACCGTTGGGTATCAATCAGCCCCAGCATTTT.

The chain carries TRBV19 and TRBJ1-1, with no clear D. The V end was cut by 10 bases, the J end by 8 bases, with 17 bases between. Germline CDR1 and CDR2: LNHDA and SQIVND (reference sequence). This CDR3 region has 12 residues. The CDR3 nucleotides are TGTGCCACCCAGTTACCGGGAGGCGAAGCTTTCTTT. Residues: CATQLPGGEAFF.

This clonotype was observed many times. The chain is built from TRBV6-1 and TRBJ2-1, with TRBD2 as a possible D gene (5 bases). V was clipped by 0 bases and J by 2 bases, with 11 bases between them. Germline V gene lookup returns CDR1 MNHNS and CDR2 SASEGT. CDR3 length: 16 residues. This CDR3 is CASSEAAGLTYNEQFF. The CDR3 DNA follows: TGTGCCAGCAGTGAAGCCGCGGGCCTGACCTACAATGAGCAGTTCTTC.

The V call is TRBV28, the J call TRBJ2-5; TRBD2 aligns across 8 bases. The CDR3 is made up of 17 amino acids. Looked up from germline, CDR1 is MDHEN and CDR2 is SYDVKM. V lost 7 bases and J lost 2; bases outside the gene matches: 15. This chain's CDR3 is CASISPSGTRDQETQYF. The CDR3 DNA sequence: TGTGCCAGCATTTCCCCCTCCGGGACTAGAGATCAAGAGACCCAGTACTTC.

This clonotype was seen a handful of times. This chain uses TRBV20-1 with TRBJ1-5; D ambiguous. The CDR3 is made up of 14 amino acids. Between the trimmed V and J ends, which lost 5 bases and 1 base, there was a span of 12 bases. Per germline, CDR1 DFQATT and CDR2 SNEGSKA (reference sequence). The CDR3 nucleotides are TGCAGTGCTGGCTGGTACGCAAGCAATCAGCCCCAGCATTTT. It is translated as CSAGWYASNQPQHF.

This clonotype has more than one count but fewer than ten. This chain links TRBV20-1 with TRBJ2-7, with TRBD2 matching 9 bases. V trimming: 3 bases; J trimming: 3 bases; junction bases outside the gene matches: 6. This CDR3 contains 14 residues. CDR1 is DFQATT, CDR2 SNEGSKA, per germline (reference sequence). The chain's CDR3 is CSARQVAGVYEQYF. The DNA for the CDR3 is TGCAGTGCTAGGCAAGTAGCGGGAGTCTACGAGCAGTACTTC.

The table lists this clonotype with a count of one. The CDR3, as DNA: TGTGCCAGCAGTGAATCGGAGACTCAGCCCCTCCACTTT. It encodes CASSESETQPLHF. This chain links TRBV25-1 with TRBJ1-6, with unresolved D. CDR3 length equals 13 residues. The V gene's germline CDR1 is MGHDK and CDR2 SYGVNS. V lost 1 base and J 13 bases, leaving 11 bases between the germline ends.